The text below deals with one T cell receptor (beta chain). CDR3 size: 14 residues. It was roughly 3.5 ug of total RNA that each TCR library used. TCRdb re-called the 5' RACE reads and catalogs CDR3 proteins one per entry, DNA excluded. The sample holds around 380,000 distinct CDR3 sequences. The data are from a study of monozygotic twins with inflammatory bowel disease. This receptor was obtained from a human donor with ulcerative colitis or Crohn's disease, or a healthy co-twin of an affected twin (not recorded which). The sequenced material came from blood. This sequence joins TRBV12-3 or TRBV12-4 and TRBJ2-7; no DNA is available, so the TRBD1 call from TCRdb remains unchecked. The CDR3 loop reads CASSFDRFSYEQYF.